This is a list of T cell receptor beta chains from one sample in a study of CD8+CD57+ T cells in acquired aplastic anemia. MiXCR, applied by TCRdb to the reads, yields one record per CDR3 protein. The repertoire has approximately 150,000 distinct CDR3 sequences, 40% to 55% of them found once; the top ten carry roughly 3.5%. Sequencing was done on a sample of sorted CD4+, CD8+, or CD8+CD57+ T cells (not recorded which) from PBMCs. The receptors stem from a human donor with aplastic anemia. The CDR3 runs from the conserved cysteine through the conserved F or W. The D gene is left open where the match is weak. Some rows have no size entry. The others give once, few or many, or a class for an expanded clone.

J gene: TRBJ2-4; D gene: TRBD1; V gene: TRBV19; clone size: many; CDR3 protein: CASTPTGGFKNIQYF; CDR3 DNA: TGTGCCAGTACCCCGACAGGGGGTTTTAAAAACATTCAGTACTTC
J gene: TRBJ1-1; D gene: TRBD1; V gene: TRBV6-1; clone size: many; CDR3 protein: CASSSTGTENTEAFF; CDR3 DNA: TGTGCCAGCAGCTCCACCGGGACAGAGAACACTGAAGCTTTCTTT
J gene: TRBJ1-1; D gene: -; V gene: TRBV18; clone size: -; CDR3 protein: CASSPLGQNLMNTEAFF; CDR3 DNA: TGTGCCAGCTCACCCCTCGGACAAAACCTTATGAACACTGAAGCTTTCTTT
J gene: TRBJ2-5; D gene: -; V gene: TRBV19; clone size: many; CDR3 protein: CASSTRSEGETQYF; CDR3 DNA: TGTGCCAGTAGTACCCGGTCCGAAGGGGAGACCCAGTACTTC
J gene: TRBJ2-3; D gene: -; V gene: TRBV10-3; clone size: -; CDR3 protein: CGISGRAPGGNTDTQYF; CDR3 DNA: TGTGGCATCAGTGGCCGCGCGCCGGGTGGGAACACAGATACGCAGTATTTT
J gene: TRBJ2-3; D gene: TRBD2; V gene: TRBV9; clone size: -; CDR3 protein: CASSTGTSGMVDTQYF; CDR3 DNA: TGTGCCAGCAGCACAGGGACTAGCGGGATGGTAGATACGCAGTATTTT
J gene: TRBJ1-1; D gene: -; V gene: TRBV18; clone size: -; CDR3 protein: CASSPIQILNTEAFF; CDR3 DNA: TGTGCCAGCTCACCAATACAAATACTGAACACTGAAGCTTTCTTT
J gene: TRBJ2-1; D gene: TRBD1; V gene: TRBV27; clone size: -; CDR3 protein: CASSSSGTGLFF; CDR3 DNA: TGTGCCAGCAGTTCCTCCGGGACAGGGTTGTTCTTC
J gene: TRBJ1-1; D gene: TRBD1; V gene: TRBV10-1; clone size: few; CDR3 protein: CASSESMGDRGEAFF; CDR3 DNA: TGCGCCAGCAGTGAGTCGATGGGGGACAGGGGTGAAGCTTTCTTT
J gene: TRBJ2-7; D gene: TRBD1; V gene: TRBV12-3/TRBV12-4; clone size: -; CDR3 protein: CASSFFRGQEQYF; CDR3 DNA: TGTGCCAGCAGTTTTTTCAGGGGGCAAGAGCAGTACTTC
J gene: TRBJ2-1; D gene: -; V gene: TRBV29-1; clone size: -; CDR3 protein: CSVESLASNSEQFF; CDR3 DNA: TGCAGCGTTGAGTCCCTGGCCTCTAACAGTGAGCAGTTCTTC
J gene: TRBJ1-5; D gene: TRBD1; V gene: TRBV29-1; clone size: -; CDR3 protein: CSIRTGSGQPQHF; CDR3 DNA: TGCAGCATCAGGACAGGATCGGGTCAGCCCCAGCATTTT
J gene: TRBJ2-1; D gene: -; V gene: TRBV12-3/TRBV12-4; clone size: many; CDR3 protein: CASSFSGVNEQFF; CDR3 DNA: TGTGCCAGCAGTTTCTCTGGCGTCAATGAGCAGTTCTTC
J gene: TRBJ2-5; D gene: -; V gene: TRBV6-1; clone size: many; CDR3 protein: CASSDMGWWGGQMETQYF; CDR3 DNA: TGTGCCAGCAGTGATATGGGGTGGTGGGGCGGGCAAATGGAGACCCAGTACTTC
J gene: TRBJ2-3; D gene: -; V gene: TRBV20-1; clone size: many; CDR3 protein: CSAWHLGGPRTDTQYF; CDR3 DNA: TGCAGTGCTTGGCACCTGGGGGGGCCTAGGACAGATACGCAGTATTTT
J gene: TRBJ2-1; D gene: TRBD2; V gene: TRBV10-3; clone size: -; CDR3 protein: CAISAGTSVYNEQFF; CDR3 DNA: TGTGCCATCAGTGCCGGGACTAGCGTATACAATGAGCAGTTCTTC
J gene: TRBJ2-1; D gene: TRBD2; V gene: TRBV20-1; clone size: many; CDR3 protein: CSAKTSWGYNEQFF; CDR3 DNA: TGCAGTGCAAAGACTAGCTGGGGTTACAATGAGCAGTTCTTC
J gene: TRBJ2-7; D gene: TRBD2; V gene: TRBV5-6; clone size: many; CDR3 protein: CASSFDRGVREQYF; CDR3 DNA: TGTGCCAGCAGCTTTGATCGGGGGGTGAGAGAGCAGTACTTC
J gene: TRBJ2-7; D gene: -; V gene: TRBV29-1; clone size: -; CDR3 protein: CSVEEAGSMGEQYF; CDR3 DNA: TGCAGCGTTGAAGAGGCAGGGTCTATGGGGGAGCAGTACTTC
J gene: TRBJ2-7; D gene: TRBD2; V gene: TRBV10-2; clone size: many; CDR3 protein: CASKRGPYEQYF; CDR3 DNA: TGCGCCAGCAAGCGGGGGCCCTACGAGCAGTACTTC
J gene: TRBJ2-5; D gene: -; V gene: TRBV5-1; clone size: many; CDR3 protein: CASSLMTGTQETQYF; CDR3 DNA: TGCGCCAGCAGCCTTATGACAGGTACTCAAGAGACCCAGTACTTC
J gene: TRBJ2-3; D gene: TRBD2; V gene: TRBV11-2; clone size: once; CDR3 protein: CASSLELGLAGVASTDTQYF; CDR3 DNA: TGTGCCAGCAGCTTAGAGTTGGGGCTAGCGGGAGTAGCTAGCACAGATACGCAGTATTTT
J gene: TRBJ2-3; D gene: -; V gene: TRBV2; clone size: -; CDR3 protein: CASSQGSGSTDTQYF; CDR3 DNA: TGTGCCAGCAGCCAGGGGAGCGGAAGCACAGATACGCAGTATTTT
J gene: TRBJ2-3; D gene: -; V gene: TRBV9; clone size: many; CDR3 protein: CASSVGPGITDTQYF; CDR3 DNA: TGTGCCAGCAGCGTAGGTCCAGGGATCACAGATACGCAGTATTTT
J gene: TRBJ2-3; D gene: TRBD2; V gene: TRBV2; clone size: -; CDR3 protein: CASRLAGRDTQYF; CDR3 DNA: TGTGCCAGCAGGTTAGCGGGGAGAGATACGCAGTATTTT
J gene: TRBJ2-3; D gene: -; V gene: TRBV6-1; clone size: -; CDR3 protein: CASSLGVIQVTDTQYF; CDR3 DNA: TGTGCCAGCAGCTTGGGGGTTATTCAAGTCACAGATACGCAGTATTTT
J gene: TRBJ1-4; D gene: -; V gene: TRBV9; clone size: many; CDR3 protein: CASSVAWGLSEKLFF; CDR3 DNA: TGTGCCAGCAGCGTAGCGTGGGGGCTAAGTGAAAAACTGTTTTTT
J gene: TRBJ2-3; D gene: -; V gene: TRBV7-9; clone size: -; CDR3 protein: CASRRTDTQYF; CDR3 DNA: TGTGCCAGCAGACGCACAGATACGCAGTATTTT
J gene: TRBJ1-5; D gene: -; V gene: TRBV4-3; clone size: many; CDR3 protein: CASSQDHGPQPQHF; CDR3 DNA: TGCGCCAGCAGCCAAGATCATGGGCCTCAGCCCCAGCATTTT
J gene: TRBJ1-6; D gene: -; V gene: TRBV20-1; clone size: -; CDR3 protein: CSARAAGPYSYSPLHF; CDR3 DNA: TGCAGTGCTAGAGCGGCAGGACCCTATTCCTATTCACCCCTCCACTTT
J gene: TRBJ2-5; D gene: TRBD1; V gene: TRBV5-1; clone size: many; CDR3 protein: CASREAGQAKETQYF; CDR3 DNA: TGCGCCAGCAGGGAGGCCGGACAGGCCAAAGAGACCCAGTACTTC
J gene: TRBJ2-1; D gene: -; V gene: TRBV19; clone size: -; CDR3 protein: CASSDRTPFF; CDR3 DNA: TGTGCCAGTAGTGACAGGACACCGTTCTTC
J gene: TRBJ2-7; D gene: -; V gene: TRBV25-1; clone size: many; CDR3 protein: CASSESVKDSYEQYF; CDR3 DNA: TGTGCCAGCAGTGAATCGGTGAAGGACTCCTACGAGCAGTACTTC
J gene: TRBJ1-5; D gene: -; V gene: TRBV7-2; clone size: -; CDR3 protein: CASSFGWSNQPQHF; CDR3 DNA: TGTGCCAGCAGCTTCGGCTGGAGCAATCAGCCCCAGCATTTT
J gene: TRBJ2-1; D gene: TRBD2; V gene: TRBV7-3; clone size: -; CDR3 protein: CASSLPASGGAKFF; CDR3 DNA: TGTGCCAGCAGCTTACCGGCTAGCGGGGGGGCCAAGTTCTTC
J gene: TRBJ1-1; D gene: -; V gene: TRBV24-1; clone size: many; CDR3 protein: CATSDLTGAAFF; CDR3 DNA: TGTGCCACCAGTGATTTGACGGGGGCGGCTTTCTTT
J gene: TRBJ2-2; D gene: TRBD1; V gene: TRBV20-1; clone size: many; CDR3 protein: CSARRGTAPGTGELFF; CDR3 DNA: TGCAGTGCGAGAAGAGGGACAGCCCCGGGCACCGGGGAGCTGTTTTTT
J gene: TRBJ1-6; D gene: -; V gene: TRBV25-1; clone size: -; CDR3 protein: CASSETGYNSPLHF; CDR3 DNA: TGTGCCAGCAGTGAAACGGGGTATAATTCACCCCTCCACTTT
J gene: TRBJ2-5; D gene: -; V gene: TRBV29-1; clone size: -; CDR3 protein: CSVAYRRFQETQYF; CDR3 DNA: TGCAGCGTTGCCTACAGGAGGTTCCAAGAGACCCAGTACTTC
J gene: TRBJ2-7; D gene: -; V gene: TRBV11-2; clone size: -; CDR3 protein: CASSFGQAPYEQYF; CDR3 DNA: TGTGCCAGCAGCTTTGGCCAGGCACCCTACGAGCAGTACTTC
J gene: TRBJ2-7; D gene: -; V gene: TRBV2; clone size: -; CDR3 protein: CASSELQGRSYEQYF; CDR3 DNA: TGTGCCAGCAGTGAACTCCAGGGCCGCTCCTACGAGCAGTACTTC
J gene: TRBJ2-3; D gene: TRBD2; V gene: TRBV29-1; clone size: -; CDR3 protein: CSLVGGGTDTQYF; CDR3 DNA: TGCAGCTTGGTGGGAGGGGGCACAGATACGCAGTATTTT
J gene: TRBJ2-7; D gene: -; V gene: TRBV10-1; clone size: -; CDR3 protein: CASSEGRNHEQYF; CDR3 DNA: TGCGCCAGCAGTGAAGGCAGGAACCACGAGCAGTACTTC
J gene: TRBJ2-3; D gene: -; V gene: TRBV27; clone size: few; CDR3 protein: CASSLGDPRTDTQYF; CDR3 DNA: TGTGCCAGCAGTTTAGGGGACCCGCGCACAGATACGCAGTATTTT
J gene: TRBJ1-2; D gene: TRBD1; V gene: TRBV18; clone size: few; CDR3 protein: CASSPQGAEGYTF; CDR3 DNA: TGTGCCAGCTCACCTCAGGGGGCGGAGGGCTACACCTTC
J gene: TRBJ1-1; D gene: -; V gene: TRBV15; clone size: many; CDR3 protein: CATSRPGTAATEAFF; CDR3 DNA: TGTGCCACCAGCAGACCCGGGACGGCCGCCACTGAAGCTTTCTTT
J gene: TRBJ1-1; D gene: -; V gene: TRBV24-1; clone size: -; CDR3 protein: CATGQDTEAFF; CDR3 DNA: TGTGCCACCGGTCAGGACACTGAAGCTTTCTTT
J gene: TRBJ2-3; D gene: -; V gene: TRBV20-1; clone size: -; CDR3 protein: CSASRDWRTQYF; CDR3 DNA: TGCAGTGCTAGCAGGGACTGGAGGACGCAGTATTTT
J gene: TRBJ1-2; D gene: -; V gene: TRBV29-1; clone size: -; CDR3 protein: CSVEDLGAGGYTF; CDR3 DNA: TGCAGCGTTGAGGATTTGGGAGCTGGTGGCTACACCTTC
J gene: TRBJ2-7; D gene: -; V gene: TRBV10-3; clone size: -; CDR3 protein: CAISESGIEYF; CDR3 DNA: TGTGCCATCAGTGAGTCTGGGATTGAGTACTTC
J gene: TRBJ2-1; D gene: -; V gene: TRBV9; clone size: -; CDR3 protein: CAGSPWGESSYNEQFF; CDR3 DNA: TGTGCCGGCAGCCCCTGGGGGGAGAGCTCCTACAATGAGCAGTTCTTC
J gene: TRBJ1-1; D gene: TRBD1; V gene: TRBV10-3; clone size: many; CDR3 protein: CAISTGTGGNTEAFF; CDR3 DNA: TGTGCCATCAGCACTGGGACAGGCGGTAACACTGAAGCTTTCTTT
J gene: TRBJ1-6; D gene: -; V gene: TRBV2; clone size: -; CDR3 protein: CASSEAGAHNSPLHF; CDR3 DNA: TGTGCCAGCAGTGAAGCAGGGGCGCATAATTCACCCCTCCACTTT